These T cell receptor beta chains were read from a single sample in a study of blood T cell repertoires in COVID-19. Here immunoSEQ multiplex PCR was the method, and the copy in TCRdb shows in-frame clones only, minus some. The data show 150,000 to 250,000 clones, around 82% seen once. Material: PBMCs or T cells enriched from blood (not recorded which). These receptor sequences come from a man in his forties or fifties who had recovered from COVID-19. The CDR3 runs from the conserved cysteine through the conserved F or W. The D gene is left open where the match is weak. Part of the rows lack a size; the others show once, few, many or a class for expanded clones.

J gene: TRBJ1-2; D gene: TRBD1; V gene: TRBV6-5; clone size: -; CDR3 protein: CASSRTGSKNTF; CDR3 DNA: TGTGCCAGCAGCCGGACAGGGTCTAAAAACACCTTC
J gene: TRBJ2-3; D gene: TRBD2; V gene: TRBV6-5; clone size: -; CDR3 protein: CASSYQLAGGTDTQYF; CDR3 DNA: TGTGCCAGCAGTTATCAACTAGCGGGGGGTACAGATACGCAGTATTTT
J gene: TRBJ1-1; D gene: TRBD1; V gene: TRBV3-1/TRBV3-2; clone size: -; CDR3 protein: CASSRTYRGTEAFF; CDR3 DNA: TGTGCCAGCAGCCGAACCTACAGGGGCACTGAAGCTTTCTTT
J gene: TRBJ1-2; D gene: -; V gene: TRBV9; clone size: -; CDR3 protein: CASSVGPARGGYTF; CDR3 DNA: TGTGCCAGCAGCGTAGGTCCCGCCCGGGGTGGCTACACCTTC
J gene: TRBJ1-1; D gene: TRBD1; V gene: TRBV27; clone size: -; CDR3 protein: CASRWTGKNTEAFF; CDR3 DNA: TGTGCCAGCAGGTGGACAGGAAAGAACACTGAAGCTTTCTTT
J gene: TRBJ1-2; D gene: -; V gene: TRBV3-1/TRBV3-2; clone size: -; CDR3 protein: CASSQAMGGGSGYGYTF; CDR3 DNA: TGTGCCAGCAGCCAAGCGATGGGCGGGGGCTCTGGCTATGGCTACACCTTC
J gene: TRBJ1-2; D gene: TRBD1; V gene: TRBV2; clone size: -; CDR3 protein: CASGQGGVYGYTF; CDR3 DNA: TGTGCCAGCGGACAGGGGGGAGTTTATGGCTACACCTTC
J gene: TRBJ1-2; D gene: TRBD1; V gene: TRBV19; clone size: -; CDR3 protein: CASIGTGTYGYTF; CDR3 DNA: TGTGCCAGTATTGGGACAGGGACCTATGGCTACACCTTC
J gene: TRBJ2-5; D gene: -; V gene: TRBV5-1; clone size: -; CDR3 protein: CASSLGGPQGETQYF; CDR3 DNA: TGCGCCAGCAGCTTGGGGGGCCCCCAAGGAGAGACCCAGTACTTC
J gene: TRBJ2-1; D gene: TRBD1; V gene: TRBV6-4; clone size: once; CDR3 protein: CASSDSGQESYNEQFF; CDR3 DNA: TGTGCCAGCAGTGACTCGGGACAGGAGTCCTACAATGAGCAGTTCTTC
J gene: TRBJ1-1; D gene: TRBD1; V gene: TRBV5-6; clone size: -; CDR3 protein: CASSLDRGVTEAFF; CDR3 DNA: TGTGCCAGCAGCTTGGACAGGGGTGTCACTGAAGCTTTCTTT
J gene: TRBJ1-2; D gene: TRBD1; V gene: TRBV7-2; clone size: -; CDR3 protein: CASSLDAGGRGVDGYTF; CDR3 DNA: TGTGCCAGCAGCTTAGATGCAGGGGGCCGAGGTGTCGATGGCTACACCTTC
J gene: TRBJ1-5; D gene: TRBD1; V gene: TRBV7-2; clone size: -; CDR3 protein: CASSEQGAGNQPQHF; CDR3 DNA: TGTGCCAGCAGCGAACAGGGGGCCGGCAATCAGCCCCAGCATTTT
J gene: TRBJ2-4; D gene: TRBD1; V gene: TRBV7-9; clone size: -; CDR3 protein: CASSSGTGIYAKNIQYF; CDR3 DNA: TGTGCCAGCAGCTCAGGGACAGGGATATATGCCAAAAACATTCAGTACTTC
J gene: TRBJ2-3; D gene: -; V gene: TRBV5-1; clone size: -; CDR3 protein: CASSLSYGGEEQYF; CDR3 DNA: TGCGCCAGCAGCTTGAGCTACGGGGGAGAGGAGCAGTATTTT
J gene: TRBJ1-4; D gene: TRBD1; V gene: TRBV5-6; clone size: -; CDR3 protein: CASSLAGQGSEKLFF; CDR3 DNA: TGTGCCAGCAGCTTGGCGGGACAGGGGAGTGAAAAACTGTTTTTT
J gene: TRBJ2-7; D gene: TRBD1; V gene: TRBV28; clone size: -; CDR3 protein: CASSSIRDSGDEQYF; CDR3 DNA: TGTGCCAGCAGTTCCATACGGGACAGTGGGGACGAGCAGTACTTC
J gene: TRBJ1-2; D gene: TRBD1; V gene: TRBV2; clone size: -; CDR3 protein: CASGTGYGYTF; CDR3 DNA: TGTGCCAGCGGGACAGGGTATGGCTACACCTTC
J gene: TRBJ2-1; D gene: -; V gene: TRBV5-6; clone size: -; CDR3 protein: CASSLTGTPNRNEQFF; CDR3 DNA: TGTGCCAGCAGCTTAACCGGGACTCCTAATCGCAATGAGCAGTTCTTC
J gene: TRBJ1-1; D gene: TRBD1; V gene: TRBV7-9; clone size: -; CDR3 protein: CASSVGTANTEAFF; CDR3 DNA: TGTGCCAGCAGCGTAGGGACAGCGAACACTGAAGCTTTCTTT
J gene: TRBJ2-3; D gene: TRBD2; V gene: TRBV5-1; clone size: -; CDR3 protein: CASSPGGAWADTQYF; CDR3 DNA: TGCGCCAGCAGCCCCGGGGGGGCCTGGGCAGATACGCAGTATTTT
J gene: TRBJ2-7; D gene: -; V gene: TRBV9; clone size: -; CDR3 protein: CASSPRDKPYEQYF; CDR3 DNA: TGTGCCAGCAGCCCCCGGGACAAGCCCTACGAGCAGTACTTC
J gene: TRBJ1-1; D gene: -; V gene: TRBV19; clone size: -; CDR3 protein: CASSMARGSEAFF; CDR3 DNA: TGTGCCAGTAGTATGGCTAGAGGGTCTGAAGCTTTCTTT
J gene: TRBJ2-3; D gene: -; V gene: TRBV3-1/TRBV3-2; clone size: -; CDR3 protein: CASSRLFVASDTDTQYF; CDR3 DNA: TGTGCCAGCAGCCGGCTTTTTGTGGCTAGCGACACAGATACGCAGTATTTT
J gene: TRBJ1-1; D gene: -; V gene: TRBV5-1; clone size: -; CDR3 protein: CASTVQGNTEAFF; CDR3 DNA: TGCGCCAGCACCGTACAGGGTAACACTGAAGCTTTCTTT
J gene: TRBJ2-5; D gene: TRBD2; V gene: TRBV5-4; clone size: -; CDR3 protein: CASSTLGAGGPAETQYF; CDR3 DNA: TGTGCCAGCAGCACCCTGGGCGCGGGGGGTCCGGCGGAGACCCAGTACTTC
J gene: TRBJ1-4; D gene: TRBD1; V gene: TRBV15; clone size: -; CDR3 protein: CATSRYRGQAEKLFF; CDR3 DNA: TGTGCCACCAGCAGGTACAGGGGGCAGGCTGAAAAACTGTTTTTT
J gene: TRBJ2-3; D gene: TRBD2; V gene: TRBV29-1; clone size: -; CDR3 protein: CSARRGSGGATDTQYF; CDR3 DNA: TGCAGCGCTCGCCGTGGTAGCGGGGGGGCAACAGATACGCAGTATTTT
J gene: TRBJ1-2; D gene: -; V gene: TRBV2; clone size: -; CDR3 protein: CASSEARLSLGYTF; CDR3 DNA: TGTGCCAGCAGTGAAGCCAGGCTCTCATTAGGCTACACCTTC
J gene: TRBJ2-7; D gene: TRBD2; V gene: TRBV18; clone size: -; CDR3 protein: CASSPREGSEQYF; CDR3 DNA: TGTGCCAGCTCACCTCGGGAGGGCTCCGAGCAGTACTTC
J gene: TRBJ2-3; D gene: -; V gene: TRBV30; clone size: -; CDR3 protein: CAWSVGAGTDTQYF; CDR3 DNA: TGTGCCTGGAGTGTGGGGGCGGGCACAGATACGCAGTATTTT
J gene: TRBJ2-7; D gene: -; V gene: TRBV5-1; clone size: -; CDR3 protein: CASSLAGGVYEQYF; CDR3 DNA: TGCGCCAGCAGCTTGGCGGGGGGCGTTTACGAGCAGTACTTC
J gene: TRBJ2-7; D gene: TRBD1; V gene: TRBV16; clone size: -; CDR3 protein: CASSQFGPGGEQYF; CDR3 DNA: TGTGCCAGCAGCCAATTTGGGCCAGGGGGAGAGCAGTACTTC
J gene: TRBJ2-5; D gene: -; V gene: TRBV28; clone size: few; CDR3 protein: CASSWEEETQYF; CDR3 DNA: TGTGCCAGCAGTTGGGAGGAAGAGACCCAGTACTTC
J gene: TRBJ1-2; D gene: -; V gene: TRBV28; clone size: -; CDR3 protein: CASSSGQLNSYTF; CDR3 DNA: TGTGCCAGCAGTTCTGGGCAGTTAAATAGCTACACCTTC
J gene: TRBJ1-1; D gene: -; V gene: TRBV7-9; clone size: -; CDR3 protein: CASSWGEVNTEAFF; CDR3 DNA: TGTGCCAGCAGCTGGGGAGAGGTGAACACTGAAGCTTTCTTT
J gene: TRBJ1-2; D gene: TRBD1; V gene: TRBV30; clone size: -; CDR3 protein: CAWSVGQGAKGYTF; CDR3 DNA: TGTGCCTGGAGTGTCGGACAGGGGGCGAAGGGCTACACCTTC
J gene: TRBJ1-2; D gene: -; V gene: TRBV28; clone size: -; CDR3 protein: CASSSPRTFNYGYTF; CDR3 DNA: TGTGCCAGCAGTTCACCGCGGACTTTTAACTATGGCTACACCTTC
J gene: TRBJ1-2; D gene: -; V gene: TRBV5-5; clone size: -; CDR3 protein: CASSLRGANYGYTF; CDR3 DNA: TGTGCCAGCAGCTTGCGGGGGGCAAACTATGGCTACACCTTC
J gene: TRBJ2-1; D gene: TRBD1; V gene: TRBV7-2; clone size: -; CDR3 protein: CASSYSGQGAGEQFF; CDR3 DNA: TGTGCCAGCAGCTATTCGGGACAGGGGGCGGGTGAGCAGTTCTTC
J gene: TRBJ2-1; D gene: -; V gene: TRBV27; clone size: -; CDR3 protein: CASSTGQNNEQFF; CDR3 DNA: TGTGCCAGCAGTACCGGACAGAACAATGAGCAGTTCTTC
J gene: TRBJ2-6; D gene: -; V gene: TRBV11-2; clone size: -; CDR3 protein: CASSLGVSGANVLTF; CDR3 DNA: TGTGCCAGCAGCTTAGGAGTCTCAGGGGCCAACGTCCTGACTTTC
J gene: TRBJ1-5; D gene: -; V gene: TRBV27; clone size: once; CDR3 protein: CASSPSLQGSNQPQHF; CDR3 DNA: TGTGCCAGCAGCCCCAGCTTACAGGGTAGCAATCAGCCCCAGCATTTT
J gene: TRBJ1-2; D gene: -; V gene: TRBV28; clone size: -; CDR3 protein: CASSFGNYGYTF; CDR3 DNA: TGTGCCAGCAGTTTCGGTAACTATGGCTACACCTTC
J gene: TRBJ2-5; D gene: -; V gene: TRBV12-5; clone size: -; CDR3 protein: CASGPPHGQSQETQYF; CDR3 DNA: TGTGCTAGTGGTCCCCCTCATGGACAGTCCCAAGAGACCCAGTACTTC
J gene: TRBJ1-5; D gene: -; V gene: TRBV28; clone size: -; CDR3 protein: CASSVTGINKHF; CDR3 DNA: TGTGCCAGCAGCGTCACGGGAATTAATAAGCATTTT
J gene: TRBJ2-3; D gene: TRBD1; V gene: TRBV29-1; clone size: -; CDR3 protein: CSVEETGTGGTDTQYF; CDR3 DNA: TGCAGCGTTGAAGAAACGGGAACAGGGGGCACAGATACGCAGTATTTT
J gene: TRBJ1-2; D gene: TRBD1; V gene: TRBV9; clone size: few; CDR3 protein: CASSLGQGDGYTF; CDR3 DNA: TGTGCCAGCAGCCTAGGACAGGGGGACGGCTACACCTTC